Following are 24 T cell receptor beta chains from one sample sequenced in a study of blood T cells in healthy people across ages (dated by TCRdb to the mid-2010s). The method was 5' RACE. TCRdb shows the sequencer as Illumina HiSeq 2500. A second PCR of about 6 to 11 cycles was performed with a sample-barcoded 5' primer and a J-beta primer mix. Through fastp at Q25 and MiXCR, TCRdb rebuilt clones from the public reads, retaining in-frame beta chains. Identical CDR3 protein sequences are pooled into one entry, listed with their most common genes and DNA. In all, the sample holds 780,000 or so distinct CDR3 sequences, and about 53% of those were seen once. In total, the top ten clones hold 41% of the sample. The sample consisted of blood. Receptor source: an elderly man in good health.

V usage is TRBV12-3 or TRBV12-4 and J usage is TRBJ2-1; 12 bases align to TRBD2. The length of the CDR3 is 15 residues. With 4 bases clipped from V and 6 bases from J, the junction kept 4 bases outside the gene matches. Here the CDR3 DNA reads TGTGCCAGCAGTTATCCTAGCGGGAGGGTCAATGAGCAGTTCTTC. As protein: CASSYPSGRVNEQFF.

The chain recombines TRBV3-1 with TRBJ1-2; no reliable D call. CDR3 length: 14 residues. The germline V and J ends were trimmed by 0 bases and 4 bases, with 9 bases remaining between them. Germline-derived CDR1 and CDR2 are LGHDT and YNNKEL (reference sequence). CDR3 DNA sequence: TGTGCCAGCAGCCAAGAAGCGGGGTTCTATGGCTACACCTTC. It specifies CASSQEAGFYGYTF.

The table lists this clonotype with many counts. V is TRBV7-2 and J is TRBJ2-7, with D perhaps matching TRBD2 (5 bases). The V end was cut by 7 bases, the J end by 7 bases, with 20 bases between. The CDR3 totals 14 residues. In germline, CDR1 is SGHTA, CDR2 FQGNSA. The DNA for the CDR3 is TGTGCCAGCACCCTAGTGGCCTCTCGGGGTGAGCAGTACTTC. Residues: CASTLVASRGEQYF.

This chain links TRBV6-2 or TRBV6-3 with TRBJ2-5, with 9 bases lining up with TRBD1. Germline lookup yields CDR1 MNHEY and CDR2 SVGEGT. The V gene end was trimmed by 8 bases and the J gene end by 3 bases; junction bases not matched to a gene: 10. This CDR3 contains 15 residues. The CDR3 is CASGGGTGHKETQYF. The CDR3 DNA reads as TGTGCCAGCGGGGGAGGGACAGGGCATAAAGAGACCCAGTACTTC.

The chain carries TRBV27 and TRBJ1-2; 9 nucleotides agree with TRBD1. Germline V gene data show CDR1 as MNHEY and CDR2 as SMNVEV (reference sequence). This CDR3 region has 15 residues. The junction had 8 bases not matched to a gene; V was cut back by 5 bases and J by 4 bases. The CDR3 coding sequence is TGTGCCAGCAGTCAAACCGGGACAGGGATCTATGGCTACACCTTC. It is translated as CASSQTGTGIYGYTF.

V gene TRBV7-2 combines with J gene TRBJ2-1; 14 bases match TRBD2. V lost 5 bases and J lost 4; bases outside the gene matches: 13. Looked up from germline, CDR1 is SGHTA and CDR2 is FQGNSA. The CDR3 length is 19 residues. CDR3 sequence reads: CASSPSGLAGGALYNEQFF. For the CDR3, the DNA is TGTGCCAGCAGCCCTAGCGGACTAGCGGGAGGAGCTTTGTACAATGAGCAGTTCTTC.

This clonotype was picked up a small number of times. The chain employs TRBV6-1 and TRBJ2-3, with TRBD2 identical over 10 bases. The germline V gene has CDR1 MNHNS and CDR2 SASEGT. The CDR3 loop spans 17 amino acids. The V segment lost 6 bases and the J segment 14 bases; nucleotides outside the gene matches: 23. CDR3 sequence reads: CASSNIAGGTGGRYAYF. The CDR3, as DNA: TGTGCCAGCAGCAATATAGCGGGAGGAACCGGGGGCAGATACGCGTATTTT.

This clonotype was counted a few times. The CDR3 spells CASSQVSGTNYGYTF. For the CDR3, the DNA is TGTGCCAGCAGCCAAGTGTCAGGGACTAACTATGGCTACACCTTC. The genes are TRBV3-1 and TRBJ1-2; D is perhaps TRBD1 (5 bases). V was trimmed by 1 base and J by 0 bases, leaving 9 bases between them. CDR3 size: 15 residues. CDR1 is LGHDT, CDR2 YNNKEL, per germline (reference sequence).

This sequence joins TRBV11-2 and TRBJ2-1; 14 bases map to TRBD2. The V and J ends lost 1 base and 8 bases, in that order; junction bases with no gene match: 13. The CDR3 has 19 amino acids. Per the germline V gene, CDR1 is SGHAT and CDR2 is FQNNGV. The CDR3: CASSLGLRGTSGSTDEQFF. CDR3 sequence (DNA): TGTGCCAGCAGCTTAGGTCTCCGTGGGACTAGCGGGAGTACCGATGAGCAGTTCTTC.

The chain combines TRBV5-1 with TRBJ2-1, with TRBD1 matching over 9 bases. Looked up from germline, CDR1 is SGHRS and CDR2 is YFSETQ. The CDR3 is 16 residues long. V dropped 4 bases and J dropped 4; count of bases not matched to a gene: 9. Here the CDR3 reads CASSLRTGDTYNEQFF. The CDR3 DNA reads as TGCGCCAGCAGCCTACGGACAGGGGATACATACAATGAGCAGTTCTTC.

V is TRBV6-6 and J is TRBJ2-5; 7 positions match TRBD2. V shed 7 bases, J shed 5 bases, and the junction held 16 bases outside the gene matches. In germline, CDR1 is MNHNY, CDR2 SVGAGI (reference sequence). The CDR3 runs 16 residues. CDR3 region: CASTRRGGGSRETQYF. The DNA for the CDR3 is TGTGCCAGCACCCGAAGGGGCGGGGGTTCTAGGGAGACCCAGTACTTC.

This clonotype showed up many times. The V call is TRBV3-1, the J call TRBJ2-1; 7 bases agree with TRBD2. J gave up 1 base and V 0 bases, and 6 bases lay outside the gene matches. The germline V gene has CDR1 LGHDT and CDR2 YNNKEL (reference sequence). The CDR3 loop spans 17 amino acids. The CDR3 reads CASSQELGLESYNEQFF. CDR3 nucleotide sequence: TGTGCCAGCAGCCAAGAGCTCGGACTAGAGTCCTACAATGAGCAGTTCTTC.

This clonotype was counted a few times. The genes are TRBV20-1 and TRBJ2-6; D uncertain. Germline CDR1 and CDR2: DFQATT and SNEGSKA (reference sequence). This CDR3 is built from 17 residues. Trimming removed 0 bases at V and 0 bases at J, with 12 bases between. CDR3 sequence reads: CSARDSDGDSGANVLTF. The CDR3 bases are TGCAGTGCTAGAGACTCCGACGGAGACTCTGGGGCCAACGTCCTGACTTTC.

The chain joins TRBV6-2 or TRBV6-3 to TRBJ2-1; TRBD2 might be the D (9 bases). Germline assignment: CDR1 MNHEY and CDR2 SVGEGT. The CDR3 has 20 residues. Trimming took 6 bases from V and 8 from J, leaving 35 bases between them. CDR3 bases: TGTGCCAGCAGCTCCCCCTCGGACAGGGCCGGGACTAGCTTTGTGGATGAGCAGTTCTTC. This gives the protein CASSSPSDRAGTSFVDEQFF.

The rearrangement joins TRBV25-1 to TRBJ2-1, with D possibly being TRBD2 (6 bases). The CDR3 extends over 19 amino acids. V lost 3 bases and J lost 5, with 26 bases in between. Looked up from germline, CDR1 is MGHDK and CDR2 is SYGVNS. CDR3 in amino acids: CASSEYLTAAAGPNNEQFF. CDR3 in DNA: TGTGCCAGCAGTGAGTATCTAACGGCGGCCGCGGGACCCAACAATGAGCAGTTCTTC.

The CDR3 DNA sequence: TGTGCCAGCAGTGGAACAGGTGCTGTCTCCTACGAGCAGTACTTC. Translation gives CASSGTGAVSYEQYF. The J gene is TRBJ2-7, the V gene TRBV28; perhaps TRBD1 as D (5 bases). The CDR3 is 15 residues long. Looked up from germline, CDR1 is MDHEN and CDR2 is SYDVKM. The ends were cut back, 5 bases at V and 0 bases at J, with 14 bases in the middle.

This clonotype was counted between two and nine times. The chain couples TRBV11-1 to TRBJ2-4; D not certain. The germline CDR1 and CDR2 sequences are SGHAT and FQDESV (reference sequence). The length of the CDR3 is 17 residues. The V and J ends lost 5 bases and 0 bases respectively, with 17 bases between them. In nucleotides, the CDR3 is TGTGCCAGCAGCCCTCGCCGGCAGACTCTAGCCAAAAACATTCAGTACTTC. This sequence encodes CASSPRRQTLAKNIQYF.

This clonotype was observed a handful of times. CDR3 in DNA: TGTGCCAGCAGCCAAGAAACTAGCGGGAGGTTAAGCGGGGAGCTGTTTTTT. It is translated as CASSQETSGRLSGELFF. The J gene is TRBJ2-2, the V gene TRBV4-2, with TRBD2 matching 12 bases. Germline CDR1 LGHNA, CDR2 YNFKEQ. V shed 0 bases and J 7 bases; nucleotides not matched to a gene: 6. This CDR3 has 17 residues.

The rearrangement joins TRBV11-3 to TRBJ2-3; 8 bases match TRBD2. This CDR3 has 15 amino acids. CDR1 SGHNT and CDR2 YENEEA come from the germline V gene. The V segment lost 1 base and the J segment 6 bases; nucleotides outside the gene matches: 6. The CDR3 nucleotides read TGTGCCAGCAGCTTAGGAGCGGGAGCCCCCGATACGCAGTATTTT. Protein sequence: CASSLGAGAPDTQYF.

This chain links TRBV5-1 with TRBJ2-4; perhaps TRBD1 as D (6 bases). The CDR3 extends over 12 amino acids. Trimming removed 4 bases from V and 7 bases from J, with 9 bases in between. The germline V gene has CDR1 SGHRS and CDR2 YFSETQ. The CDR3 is CASSIQGNIQYF. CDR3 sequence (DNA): TGCGCCAGCAGCATTCAGGGGAACATTCAGTACTTC.

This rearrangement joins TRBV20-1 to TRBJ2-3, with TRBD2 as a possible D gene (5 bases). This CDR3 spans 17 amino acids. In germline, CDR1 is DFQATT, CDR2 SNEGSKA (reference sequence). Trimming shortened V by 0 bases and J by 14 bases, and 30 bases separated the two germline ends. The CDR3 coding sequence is TGCAGTGCTAGAGATCTCGGCCCCAGCGGAGTGCACAGATACGCGTATTTT. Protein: CSARDLGPSGVHRYAYF.

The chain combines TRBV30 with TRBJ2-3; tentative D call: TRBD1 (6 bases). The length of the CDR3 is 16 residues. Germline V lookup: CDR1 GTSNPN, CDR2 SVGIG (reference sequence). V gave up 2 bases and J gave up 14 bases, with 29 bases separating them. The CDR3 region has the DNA TGTGCCTGGAGTAAGACCCAGGGGATGTGGCACAGATACGCGTATTTT. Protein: CAWSKTQGMWHRYAYF.

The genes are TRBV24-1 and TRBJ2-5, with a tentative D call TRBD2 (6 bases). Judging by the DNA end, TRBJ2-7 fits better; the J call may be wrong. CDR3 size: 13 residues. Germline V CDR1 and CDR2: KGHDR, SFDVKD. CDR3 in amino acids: CATSANSGYEQYF. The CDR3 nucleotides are TGTGCCACCAGTGCAAATAGCGGCTACGAGCAGTACTTC.

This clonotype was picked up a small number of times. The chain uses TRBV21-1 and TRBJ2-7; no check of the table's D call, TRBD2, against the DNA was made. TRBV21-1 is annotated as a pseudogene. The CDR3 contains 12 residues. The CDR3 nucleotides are TGTGCCAGCAGCATGGAGGTGTACGAGCAGTACTTC. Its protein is CASSMEVYEQYF.